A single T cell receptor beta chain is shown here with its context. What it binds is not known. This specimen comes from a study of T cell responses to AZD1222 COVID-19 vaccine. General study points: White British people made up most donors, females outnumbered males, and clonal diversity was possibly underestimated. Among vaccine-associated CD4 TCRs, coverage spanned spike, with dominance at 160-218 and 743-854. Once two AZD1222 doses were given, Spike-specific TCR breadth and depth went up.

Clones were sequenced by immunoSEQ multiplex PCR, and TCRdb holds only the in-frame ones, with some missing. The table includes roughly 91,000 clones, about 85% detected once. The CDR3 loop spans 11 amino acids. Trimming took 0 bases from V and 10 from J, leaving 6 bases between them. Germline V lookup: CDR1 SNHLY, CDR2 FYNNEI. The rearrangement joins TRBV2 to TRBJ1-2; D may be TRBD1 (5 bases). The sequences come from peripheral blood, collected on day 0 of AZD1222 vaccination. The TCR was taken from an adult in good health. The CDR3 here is CASSEAGVYTF. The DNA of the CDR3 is TGTGCCAGCAGTGAAGCGGGGGTCTACACCTTC. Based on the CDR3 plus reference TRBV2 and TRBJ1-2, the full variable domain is EPEVTQTPSHQVTQMGQEVILRCVPISNHLYFYWYRQILGQKVEFLVSFYNNEISEKSEIFDDQFSVERPDGSNFTLKIRSTKLEDSAMYFCASSEAGVYTFGSGTRLTVV.